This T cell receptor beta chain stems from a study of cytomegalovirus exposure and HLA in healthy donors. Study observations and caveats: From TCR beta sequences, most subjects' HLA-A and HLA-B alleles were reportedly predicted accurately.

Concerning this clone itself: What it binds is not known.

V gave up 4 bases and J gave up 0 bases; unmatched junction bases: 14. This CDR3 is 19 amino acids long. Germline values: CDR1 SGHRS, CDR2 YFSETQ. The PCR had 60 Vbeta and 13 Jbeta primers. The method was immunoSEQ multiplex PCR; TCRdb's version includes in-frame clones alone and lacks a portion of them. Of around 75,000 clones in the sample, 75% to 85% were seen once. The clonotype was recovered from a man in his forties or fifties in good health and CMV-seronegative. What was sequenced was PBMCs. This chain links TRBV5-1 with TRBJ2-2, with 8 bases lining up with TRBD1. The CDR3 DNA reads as TGCGCCAGCAGCCTCGGACAGGGACAGTCATCTGCGAACACCGGGGAGCTGTTTTTT. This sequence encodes CASSLGQGQSSANTGELFF.